This is a list of T cell receptor beta chains from one sample in a study of neoadjuvant nivolumab and ipilimumab in lung cancer. Using immunoSEQ multiplex PCR, the repertoire was profiled, and TCRdb retains in-frame clones only, with some absent. This sample has approximately 30,000 clones, with 90% found just once. The source was peripheral blood, collected after neoadjuvant nivolumab, alone or with ipilimumab, at or shortly before surgery. The receptor set was obtained from an adult with non-small cell lung cancer. Both conserved end residues are part of each CDR3. Each record gives: V gene, D gene, CDR3 protein. A D gene is named only where the DNA matches it firmly.

V gene: TRBV7-7
D gene: -
CDR3 protein: CASSPLRNEKLFF

V gene: TRBV2
D gene: TRBD1
CDR3 protein: CASRRDRGPDQPQHF

V gene: TRBV7-2
D gene: -
CDR3 protein: CASSSVSGPYGYTF

V gene: TRBV7-9
D gene: TRBD1
CDR3 protein: CASSSRQGLNSPLHF

V gene: TRBV5-1
D gene: -
CDR3 protein: CASSLGAGTDTQYF

V gene: TRBV9
D gene: -
CDR3 protein: CASSPLEGNSPLHF

V gene: TRBV10-3
D gene: TRBD2
CDR3 protein: CAISEAGDTGELFF

V gene: TRBV5-1
D gene: -
CDR3 protein: CASSTSPSYEQYF

V gene: TRBV4-1
D gene: -
CDR3 protein: CASSSWTVNTEAFF

V gene: TRBV5-5
D gene: -
CDR3 protein: CASSWGRGSSYEQYF

V gene: TRBV2
D gene: -
CDR3 protein: CASSEEGRVGGGYTF

V gene: TRBV10-3
D gene: TRBD1
CDR3 protein: CAISDRGQSYTF

V gene: TRBV5-6
D gene: TRBD1
CDR3 protein: CASSSGQGATNTEAFF

V gene: TRBV5-6
D gene: TRBD1
CDR3 protein: CASSFADRRNTEAFF

V gene: TRBV11-2
D gene: -
CDR3 protein: CASSTEGGVWETQYF

V gene: TRBV7-8
D gene: -
CDR3 protein: CASSSRRWPGPSTDTQYF

V gene: TRBV6-5
D gene: -
CDR3 protein: CASSYRGLTDTQYF

V gene: TRBV18
D gene: TRBD2
CDR3 protein: CASSPLAGEKQFF

V gene: TRBV9
D gene: TRBD1
CDR3 protein: CANLLDRATGELFF

V gene: TRBV5-1
D gene: TRBD2
CDR3 protein: CASRDPGLAKHSGDEQYF

V gene: TRBV4-2
D gene: -
CDR3 protein: CASSQGPGNNQPQHF

V gene: TRBV2
D gene: -
CDR3 protein: CASTPSSSWETQYF

V gene: TRBV5-8
D gene: -
CDR3 protein: CASSRGEVGTEAFF